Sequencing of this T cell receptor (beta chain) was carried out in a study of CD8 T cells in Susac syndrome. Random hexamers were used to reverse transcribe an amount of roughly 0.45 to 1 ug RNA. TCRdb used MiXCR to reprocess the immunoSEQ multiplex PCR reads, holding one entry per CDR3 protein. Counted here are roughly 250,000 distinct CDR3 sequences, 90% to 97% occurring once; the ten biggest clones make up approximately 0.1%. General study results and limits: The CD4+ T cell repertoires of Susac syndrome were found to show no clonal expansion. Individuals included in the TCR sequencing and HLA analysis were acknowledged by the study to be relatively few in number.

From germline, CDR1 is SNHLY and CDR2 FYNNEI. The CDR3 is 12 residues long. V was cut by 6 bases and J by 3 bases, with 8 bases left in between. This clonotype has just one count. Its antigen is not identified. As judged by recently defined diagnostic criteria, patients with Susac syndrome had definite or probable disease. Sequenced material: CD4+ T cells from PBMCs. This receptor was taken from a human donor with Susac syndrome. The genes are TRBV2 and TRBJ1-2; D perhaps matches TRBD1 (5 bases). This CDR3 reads CASSGHYYGYTF. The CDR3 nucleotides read TGTGCCAGCAGCGGACACTACTATGGCTACACCTTC.